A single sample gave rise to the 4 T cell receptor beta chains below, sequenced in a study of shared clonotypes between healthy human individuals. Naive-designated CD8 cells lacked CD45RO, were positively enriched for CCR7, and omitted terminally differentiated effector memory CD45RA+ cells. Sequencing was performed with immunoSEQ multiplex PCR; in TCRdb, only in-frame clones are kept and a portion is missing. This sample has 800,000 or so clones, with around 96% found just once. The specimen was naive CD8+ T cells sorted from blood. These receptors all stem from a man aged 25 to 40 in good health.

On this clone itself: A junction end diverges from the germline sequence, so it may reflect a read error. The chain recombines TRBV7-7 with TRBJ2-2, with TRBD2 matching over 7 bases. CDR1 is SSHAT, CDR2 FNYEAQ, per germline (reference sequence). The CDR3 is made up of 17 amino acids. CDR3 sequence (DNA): TGTGCTAGCAGCCCCCGCGTGGCGGGAGAAGGCACCGGGGAGCTGTTTTTT. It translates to CASSPRVAGEGTGELFF.

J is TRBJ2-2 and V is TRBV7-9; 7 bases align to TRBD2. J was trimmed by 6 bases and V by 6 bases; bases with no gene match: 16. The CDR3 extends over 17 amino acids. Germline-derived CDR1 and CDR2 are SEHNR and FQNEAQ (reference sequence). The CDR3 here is CASSSIGGSRPAGELFF. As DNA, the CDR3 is TGTGCCAGCAGTTCGATCGGGGGGTCGCGGCCGGCCGGGGAGCTGTTTTTT.

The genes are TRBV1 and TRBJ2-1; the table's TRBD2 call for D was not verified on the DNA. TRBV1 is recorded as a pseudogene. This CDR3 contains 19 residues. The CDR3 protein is CTSSQDWRVLALADLEQFF. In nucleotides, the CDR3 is TGCACCAGCAGCCAAGATTGGCGGGTACTAGCTCTCGCAGACCTTGAGCAGTTCTTC.

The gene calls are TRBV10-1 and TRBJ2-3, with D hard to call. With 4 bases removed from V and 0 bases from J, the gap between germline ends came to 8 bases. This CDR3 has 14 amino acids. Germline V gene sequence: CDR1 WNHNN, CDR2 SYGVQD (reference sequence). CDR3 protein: CASSGSGSTDTQYF. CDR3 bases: TGCGCCAGCAGTGGGTCGGGCAGCACAGATACGCAGTATTTT.